The 27 T cell receptor beta chains listed next were all sequenced from one sample in a study of blood T cell repertoires in COVID-19. The data were produced by immunoSEQ multiplex PCR, yet TCRdb's version contains in-frame clones alone and is incomplete. The profile covers roughly 55,000 clones, with roughly four fifths appearing a single time and under 2% taken by the ten largest. Material for sequencing was peripheral blood. These receptor sequences come from a woman aged 60-75 years with acute or convalescent COVID-19.

The CDR3 protein is CASSLVGQLNYGYTF. Written as DNA, the CDR3 is TGTGCCAGCAGCTTAGTGGGCCAGTTAAACTATGGCTACACCTTC. This chain uses TRBV7-2 with TRBJ1-2; no clear D. V shed 1 base and J shed 2 bases, with 11 bases lying between them. CDR3 length: 15 residues. CDR1 is SGHTA, CDR2 FQGNSA, per germline.

This sequence joins TRBV7-2 and TRBJ2-1, with 7 bases lining up with TRBD2. Per the germline V gene, CDR1 is SGHTA and CDR2 is FQGNSA. V lost 6 bases, J lost 3 bases, and 8 bases stayed unmatched. This CDR3 comprises 15 residues. CDR3: CASRGAGKIYNEQFF. The DNA of the CDR3 is TGTGCCAGCAGGGGAGCGGGGAAAATCTACAATGAGCAGTTCTTC. The whole variable domain, filled in from reference TRBV7-2 and TRBJ2-1, reads GAGVSQSPSNKVTEKGKDVELRCDPISGHTALYWYRQSLGQGLEFLIYFQGNSAPDKSGLPSDRFSAERTGGSVSTLTIQRTQQEDSAVYLCASRGAGKIYNEQFFGPGTRLTVL.

V and J are TRBV2 and TRBJ2-1; no clear D. This CDR3 region has 15 residues. Looked up from germline, CDR1 is SNHLY and CDR2 is FYNNEI. V was shortened by 3 bases and J by 4 bases, with 13 bases between the two germline ends. CDR3 amino acids: CASSDLGAPYNEQFF. CDR3 coding DNA: TGTGCCAGCAGTGATTTAGGAGCACCATACAATGAGCAGTTCTTC.

This clone came up a few times. V and J are TRBV21-1 and TRBJ1-6; the table names TRBD1, a call not compared with the DNA. TRBV21-1 is tagged as a pseudogene. The length of the CDR3 is 13 residues. The CDR3 sequence is CASSPVGLSPLHF. The CDR3 region has the DNA TGTGCCAGCAGCCCAGTTGGTTTGTCACCCCTCCACTTT.

V usage is TRBV6-5 and J usage is TRBJ2-7; possibly TRBD1 for D (6 bases). Germline V gives CDR1 MNHEY, CDR2 SVGAGI. V was cut by 6 bases and J by 2 bases, with 17 bases left in between. This CDR3 has 15 amino acids. CDR3 DNA: TGTGCCAGCAGGGACAGACCAACGAGCGCCTACGAGCAGTACTTC. This translates into CASRDRPTSAYEQYF.

The chain couples TRBV7-7 to TRBJ2-7; 10 bases match TRBD2. The germline V gene has CDR1 SSHAT and CDR2 FNYEAQ (reference sequence). The CDR3 is 15 residues long. With 4 bases clipped from V and 2 bases from J, the junction kept 5 bases outside the gene matches. For the CDR3, the DNA is TGTGCCAGCAGCTCCGGGACTAGCGTTACCTACGAGCAGTACTTC. Translated, it gives CASSSGTSVTYEQYF.

V is TRBV6-5 and J is TRBJ1-2; 8 bases align to TRBD1. Trimming took 6 bases from V and 5 from J; bases not matched to a gene: 11. The CDR3 sequence is 15 residues long. CDR1 and CDR2 from the germline V gene are MNHEY and SVGAGI. The CDR3 spells CASSPYDRGGYGYTF. The CDR3 coding sequence is TGTGCCAGCAGCCCCTACGACAGGGGAGGGTATGGCTACACCTTC.

V is TRBV5-1 and J is TRBJ2-2; TRBD2 matches at 11 bases. After removal of 4 bases from V and 1 base from J, the junction contained 3 bases not matched to a gene. This CDR3 has 16 amino acids. Germline CDR1 and CDR2: SGHRS and YFSETQ. CDR3 in DNA: TGCGCCAGCAGCCCCGGACTAGCGGGGAACACCGGGGAGCTGTTTTTT. The encoded protein is CASSPGLAGNTGELFF.

The sample holds one count of this clone. The chain employs TRBV7-6 and TRBJ1-6, with D unresolved. Deletions cut 5 bases from V and 7 bases from J, with 15 bases between. Looked up from germline, CDR1 is SGHVS and CDR2 is FNYEAQ. This CDR3 is built from 15 residues. This chain's CDR3 is CASSPHMRSNSPLHF. The CDR3 nucleotides are TGTGCCAGCAGCCCCCATATGAGGTCAAATTCACCCCTCCACTTT.

CDR3 nucleotides: TGTGCCAGCAGTCTAGCTGGCGGAGGGGACGAGCAGTACTTC. This codes for CASSLAGGGDEQYF. The chain employs TRBV28 and TRBJ2-7, with a weak D call TRBD2 (6 bases). Germline CDR1 is MDHEN and CDR2 is SYDVKM. CDR3 size: 14 residues. V shed 5 bases and J shed 5 bases, with 16 bases lying between them.

The gene calls are TRBV11-3 and TRBJ2-1; D unresolved. With 0 bases removed from V and 5 bases from J, the gap between germline ends came to 8 bases. Germline CDR1 and CDR2: SGHNT and YENEEA. CDR3 size: 14 residues. In nucleotides, the CDR3 is TGTGCCAGCAGCTTAGACTGGAGTCACAATGAGCAGTTCTTC. This translates into CASSLDWSHNEQFF. Full variable domain (outside the CDR3, taken from reference TRBV11-3 and TRBJ2-1): EAGVVQSPRYKIIEKKQPVAFWCNPISGHNTLYWYLQNLGQGPELLIRYENEEAVDDSQLPKDRFSAERLKGVDSTLKIQPAELGDSAVYLCASSLDWSHNEQFFGPGTRLTVL.

This sequence joins TRBV7-9 and TRBJ2-2; D might be TRBD1 (6 bases). CDR1 and CDR2 from the germline V gene are SEHNR and FQNEAQ (reference sequence). This CDR3 comprises 14 residues. V was clipped by 3 bases and J by 3 bases, with 8 bases between them. CDR3 coding DNA: TGTGCCAGCAGCTTCACAGGGTACACCGGGGAGCTGTTTTTT. It specifies CASSFTGYTGELFF.

The V and J genes are TRBV21-1 and TRBJ1-5. TRBV21-1 is classified as a pseudogene. The CDR3 consists of 16 residues. CDR3 DNA sequence: TGTGCCAGCAGACCCCGGAGGCATCCACGAGGGCAGCCCCAGCATTTT. Its translation is CASRPRRHPRGQPQHF.

V and J are TRBV10-3 and TRBJ1-1; D is ambiguous. CDR3 length: 11 amino acids. In germline, CDR1 is ENHRY, CDR2 SYGVKD. V was pared by 10 bases and J by 6 bases, with 12 bases between. The chain's CDR3 is CATQGGAEAFF. The DNA for the CDR3 is TGTGCCACCCAAGGCGGCGCTGAAGCTTTCTTT.

V usage is TRBV5-1 and J usage is TRBJ1-4; a possible D gene is TRBD1 (6 bases). CDR1 and CDR2 from the germline V gene are SGHRS and YFSETQ. Between the trimmed V and J ends, which lost 2 bases and 2 bases, there was a span of 10 bases. The CDR3 contains 15 residues. Written as DNA, the CDR3 is TGCGCCAGCAGCTTCGGTCAGGGGACTAATGAAAAACTGTTTTTT. Translating gives CASSFGQGTNEKLFF.

CDR3 sequence reads: CASSLGRSFNQPQHF. The CDR3 bases are TGTGCCAGCAGTTTAGGGAGAAGTTTCAATCAGCCCCAGCATTTT. V usage is TRBV28 and J usage is TRBJ1-5; the D is unclear. Germline V CDR1 and CDR2: MDHEN, SYDVKM. The V end lost 2 bases, the J end lost 3 bases, and 11 bases lay between the germline ends. This CDR3 has 15 residues.

The V call is TRBV13, the J call TRBJ2-7; 10 positions agree with TRBD1. Germline V lookup: CDR1 PRHDT, CDR2 FYEKMQ (reference sequence). V dropped 5 bases and J dropped 6; count of bases not matched to a gene: 10. The CDR3 is 15 residues long. CDR3 sequence (DNA): TGTGCCAGCAGCATTACCGGGACAGGGGAGTTCGAGCAGTACTTC. This sequence encodes CASSITGTGEFEQYF.

This chain connects TRBV6-5 to TRBJ1-2; 7 nucleotides align to TRBD1. The germline CDR1 and CDR2 sequences are MNHEY and SVGAGI. The CDR3 is made up of 15 amino acids. V lost 6 bases, J lost 6 bases, and 13 bases stayed unmatched. Here the CDR3 reads CASSRIDREGDGYTF. The CDR3 DNA sequence: TGTGCCAGCAGCCGAATCGACAGGGAAGGCGATGGCTACACCTTC.

The chain is built from TRBV4-2 and TRBJ1-3; possibly TRBD1 for D (5 bases). Trimming left V 4 bases short and J 0 bases short, with 16 bases between. Germline V gene data show CDR1 as LGHNA and CDR2 as YNFKEQ. The CDR3 has 17 residues. The CDR3 DNA reads as TGTGCCAGCAGCCCGAACGGAGGGGCATTCTCTGGAAACACCATATATTTT. It codes for CASSPNGGAFSGNTIYF.

This clone has a single count. V usage is TRBV10-1 and J usage is TRBJ1-1; 11 bases align to TRBD1. Germline values: CDR1 WNHNN, CDR2 SYGVQD (reference sequence). The V gene end was trimmed by 6 bases and the J gene end by 5 bases; junction bases not matched to a gene: 14. CDR3 length: 17 residues. The CDR3: CASRAGTGGTWGTEAFF. DNA for the CDR3: TGCGCCAGCAGAGCCGGGACAGGGGGTACCTGGGGGACTGAAGCTTTCTTT.

The chain combines TRBV30 with TRBJ1-1, with 7 bases that match TRBD1. This CDR3 has 13 residues. Germline assignment: CDR1 GTSNPN and CDR2 SVGIG (reference sequence). The junction had 10 bases not matched to a gene; V was cut back by 8 bases and J by 4 bases. Here the CDR3 DNA reads TGTGCCGCCTACAGGGGAGAGAGCACTGAAGCTTTCTTT. Translation: CAAYRGESTEAFF. Together with reference TRBV30 and TRBJ1-1, the CDR3 gives the full variable domain: SQTIHQWPATLVQPVGSPLSLECTVEGTSNPNLYWYRQAAGRGLQLLFYSVGIGQISSEVPQNLSASRPQDRQFILSSKKLLLSDSGFYLCAAYRGESTEAFFGQGTRLTVV.

The CDR3 nucleotides read TGTGCCAGCAGGATGTCAGGGACCTACGAGCAGTACTTC. Translated: CASRMSGTYEQYF. The chain has TRBV12-3 or TRBV12-4 and TRBJ2-7; a possible D gene is TRBD1 (5 bases). V was shortened by 6 bases and J by 2 bases, with 11 bases between the two germline ends. This CDR3 is built from 13 residues.

This chain uses TRBV4-1 with TRBJ1-6; D may be TRBD1 (5 bases). The CDR3 loop spans 17 amino acids. V lost 1 base to trimming and J lost 7 bases, with 17 bases between them. CDR1 is MGHRA and CDR2 is YSYEKL in the germline V gene. The CDR3 DNA reads TGCGCCAGCAGCCAAGGCCTCGGGGGTCTCCAGAATTCACCCCTCCACTTT. It codes for CASSQGLGGLQNSPLHF.

The chain employs TRBV30 and TRBJ1-6; 8 bases are shared with TRBD1. The length of the CDR3 is 13 residues. The germline gives CDR1 GTSNPN, CDR2 SVGIG (reference sequence). Germline trimming cut 1 base from V and 9 bases from J; bases unmatched to any gene: 2. CDR3 in DNA: TGTGCCTGGAGTGGGCAGGGGGCTTCACCCCTCCACTTT. Amino acids: CAWSGQGASPLHF.

In its sample, this clone was seen a few times. The genes are TRBV5-7 and TRBJ2-3; tentatively, D is TRBD2 (7 bases). Being an ORF, TRBV5-7 has a function that is uncertain. The CDR3 is made up of 16 amino acids. V was clipped by 1 base and J by 7 bases, with 19 bases between them. The CDR3 bases are TGTGCCAGCAGCTTGTACCGGGGGGCTGAGATAAATACGCAGTATTTT. Translated, it gives CASSLYRGAEINTQYF.

The V gene is TRBV5-6, the J gene TRBJ2-6, with a weak D call TRBD1 (6 bases). V lost 7 bases and J lost 0, with 17 bases in between. The CDR3 runs to 17 residues. Per the germline V gene, CDR1 is SGHDT and CDR2 is YYEEEE. The CDR3 DNA sequence: TGTGCCAGCCTCTGGGGGCCCAGTGGCTCTGGGGCCAACGTCCTGACTTTC. Residues: CASLWGPSGSGANVLTF.

The genes are TRBV3-1 (or the pseudogene TRBV3-2) and TRBJ2-4; D might be TRBD1 (6 bases). V was pared by 5 bases and J by 0 bases, with 14 bases between. CDR1 and CDR2 from the germline V gene are LGHDT and YNNKEL (reference sequence). CDR3 length: 16 amino acids. The CDR3 loop reads CASSADSSLAKNIQYF. Written as DNA, the CDR3 is TGTGCCAGCAGCGCGGACAGTTCCCTAGCCAAAAACATTCAGTACTTC.